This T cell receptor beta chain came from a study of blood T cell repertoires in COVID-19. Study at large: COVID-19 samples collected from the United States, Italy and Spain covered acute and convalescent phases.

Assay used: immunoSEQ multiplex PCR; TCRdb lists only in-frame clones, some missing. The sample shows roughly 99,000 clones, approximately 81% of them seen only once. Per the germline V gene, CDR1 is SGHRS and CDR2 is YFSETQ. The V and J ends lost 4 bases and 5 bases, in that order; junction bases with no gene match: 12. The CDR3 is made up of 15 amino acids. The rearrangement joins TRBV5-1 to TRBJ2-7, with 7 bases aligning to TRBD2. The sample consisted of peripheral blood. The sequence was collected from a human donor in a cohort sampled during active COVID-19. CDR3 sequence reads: CASSPLQGGRNEQYF. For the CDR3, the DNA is TGCGCCAGCAGCCCCCTTCAGGGAGGGCGCAACGAGCAGTACTTC.